The sequence of this T cell receptor (beta chain) was determined in a study of blood T cell repertoires in COVID-19 (TCRdb year 2020). With respect to the entire study: The collaborator samples originated in the United States, Italy and Spain and spanned the acute and convalescent phases of COVID-19. The material from the prospective study consisted of cDNA or gDNA derived from T cells, B-cell-depleted T cells, or PBMCs. Subjects who had been exposed to COVID-19, were actively infected with it, or had recovered from it provided the deeply sampled blood TCRbeta repertoires that made up the dataset. The repertoires were released in a freely available public database intended as a resource for research on the immune response to SARS-CoV-2. The samples were drawn from two sources: the first 160 participants of the ongoing ImmuneRACE study, and over 950 subjects contributed by 6 global collaborators. Nearly every sample came with metadata listing a de-identified subject ID, COVID-19 status, age in years and sex. Where available, HLA class I and class II types were obtained from metadata supplied by the sample provider rather than from assay-based typing. Results and caveats for the whole study, not just this receptor: Clinical and demographic metadata were provided uncurated, with the amount varying by source and participant.

The germline V gene gives CDR1 as SGHVS and CDR2 as FQNEAQ. Deletion took 2 bases off V and 4 bases off J, with a span of 8 bases between the germline ends. Inclusive of the bounding cysteine and phenylalanine, the CDR3 is 13 residues long. CDR3 DNA only is kept here, 39 bases in frame from base 1. Concerning this clone: Its target antigen remains unknown. Per-base quality was not reported, and no clone a single base away is much larger than it.

The immunoSEQ Assay, a bias-controlled multiplex PCR, was used to amplify TCRbeta CDR3 regions from genomic DNA. The source study handled its data this way. Nucleated cell counts per sample were estimated from amplification of reference gene primers within the assay. Sequence reads were collapsed and filtered to measure the absolute abundance of every unique TCRbeta CDR3 rearrangement. For each sample, productive Simpson clonality was calculated as the square root of Simpson's diversity index over productive rearrangements. The table comes from immuneACCESS by way of TCRdb, which keeps in-frame sequences with V and J called. Part of the clones is missing from these tables; in studies checked, under half for an unresolved V gene and the rest for unknown reasons. V and J calls and clone size follow that table, whereas D and trimming were derived from the DNA. In this sample the table shows 55,000 to 65,000 clones, 75% to 90% of which occur a single time. Roughly a tenth of the sample rests with the top ten.

Collaborating institutions collected whole blood in K2EDTA tubes following their own protocols. Collaborator samples were shipped for TCRbeta analysis as frozen whole blood, isolated PBMCs, or DNA extracted from either sample type. This chain joins TRBV7-8 to TRBJ2-5, with a weak D call of TRBD1 (5 bases match). The sequencing sample was made of peripheral blood. The TCR was taken from a human donor with acute or convalescent COVID-19. The donor label of this sample is uncertain. CDR3 protein: CASSLQGVETQYF. DNA sequence: TGTGCCAGCAGCTTACAGGGTGTAGAGACCCAGTACTTC.